The table lists the clone carrying this T cell receptor beta chain with a count of one. Data came from immunoSEQ multiplex PCR; TCRdb stores just in-frame clones and leaves some out. This sample yields around 1.1 million clones, of which approximately 77% are seen a single time; roughly 0.83% belongs to the top ten. Looked up from germline, CDR1 is DFQATT and CDR2 is SNEGSKA (reference sequence). CDR3 length equals 11 residues. V lost 6 bases and J 11 bases, leaving 16 bases between the germline ends. The sample originates from a study of shared clonotypes between healthy human individuals. The TCR was taken from a young man in good health. Some clones in this sample may be carry-over from other donors' samples. Sequences were obtained from memory CD4+ T cells from PBMCs. Documented subset: CD45RA-negative fraction. The chain combines TRBV20-1 with TRBJ1-1, with D tentatively TRBD1 (5 bases). This CDR3 reads CSARRGFRAFF. DNA of the CDR3: TGCAGTGCGAGGCGGGGGTTTAGGGCTTTCTTT.